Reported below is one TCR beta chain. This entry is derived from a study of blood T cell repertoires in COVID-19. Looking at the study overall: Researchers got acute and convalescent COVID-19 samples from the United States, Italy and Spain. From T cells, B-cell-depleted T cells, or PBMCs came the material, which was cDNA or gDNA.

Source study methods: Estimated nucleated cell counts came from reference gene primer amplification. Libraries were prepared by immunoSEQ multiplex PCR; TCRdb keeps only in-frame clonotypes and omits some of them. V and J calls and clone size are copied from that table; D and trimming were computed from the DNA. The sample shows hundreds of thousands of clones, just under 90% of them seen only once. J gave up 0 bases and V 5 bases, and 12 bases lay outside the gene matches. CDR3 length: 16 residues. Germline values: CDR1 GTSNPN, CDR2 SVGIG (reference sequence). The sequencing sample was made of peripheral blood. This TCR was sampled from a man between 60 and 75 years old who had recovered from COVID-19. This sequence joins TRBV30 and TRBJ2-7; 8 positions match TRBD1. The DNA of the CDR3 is TGTGCCTGGGGGGGGACAGGAGCCGCAAGCTCCTACGAGCAGTACTTC. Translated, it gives CAWGGTGAASSYEQYF.